The sample holds many counts of the clone carrying this TCR beta chain. The antigen remains undetermined. TCRdb ran MiXCR on the reads and lists one entry per CDR3 protein. The sample has approximately 42,000 distinct CDR3 sequences; less than 15% are singletons. This entry is derived from a study of type 1 regulatory T cells. Study overall: T-allo10 is a Tr1-enriched, alloantigen-specific CD4 T cell product made in vitro. Findings and limits, study-wide: Compared with non-type 1 regulatory T cells, type 1 regulatory T cells showed a more restricted TCR repertoire.

This TCR derives from a human donor in good health. Specimen: cultured non-Tr1 T cells, either the whole culture or a sorted T cell fraction (not recorded which).

The CDR3 nucleotides read TGTGCCAGCAACGACAGGGGGATGGGGCCCCAGCATTTT. Translation: CASNDRGMGPQHF. The V gene is TRBV27, the J gene TRBJ1-5, with 9 positions matching TRBD1. From germline, CDR1 is MNHEY and CDR2 SMNVEV (reference sequence). CDR3 length equals 13 residues. V dropped 7 bases and J dropped 9; count of bases not matched to a gene: 7.